These T cell receptor beta chains were read from a single sample in a study of glioma-infiltrating T cells after dendritic cell vaccination. Measured with immunoSEQ multiplex PCR; TCRdb has only the in-frame clones, and not every one. Of over 90,000 clones listed, around 85% are singletons. The material sequenced was blood, taken before dendritic cell vaccination. The receptors shown here come from a human donor with glioblastoma. The CDR3 runs from the conserved cysteine through the conserved F or W. D genes are given only for firm matches. Size is stated for part of the rows, as once, few or many counts, or as a class when the clone is expanded.

D,V,length,J,size,CDR3,DNA
TRBD2,TRBV5-1,17,TRBJ2-3,-,CASSLAGRGAGADTQYF,TGCGCCAGCAGCTTGGCCGGGCGGGGGGCCGGGGCAGATACGCAGTATTTT
-,TRBV19,15,TRBJ1-1,-,CATLKGREMGTEAFF,TGTGCCACTTTAAAGGGGAGGGAAATGGGGACTGAAGCTTTCTTT
-,TRBV30,11,TRBJ1-4,once,CAWLRNEKLFF,TGTGCCTGGCTCAGGAATGAAAAACTGTTTTTT
-,TRBV4-1,15,TRBJ1-1,-,CASSHRQVLGTEAFF,TGCGCCAGCAGCCATCGACAGGTTCTGGGCACTGAAGCTTTCTTT
-,TRBV7-6,13,TRBJ2-2,-,CAIADRYTGELFF,TGTGCCATTGCGGACAGATACACCGGGGAGCTGTTTTTT
-,TRBV19,13,TRBJ1-3,-,CASPGSNGNTIYF,TGTGCCAGCCCGGGAAGCAACGGAAACACCATATATTTT
TRBD1,TRBV7-9,15,TRBJ1-2,-,CASSLVEGATYGYTF,TGTGCCAGCAGCTTAGTGGAGGGGGCCACCTATGGCTACACCTTC
-,TRBV5-1,16,TRBJ2-4,-,CASSYREGLAKNIQYF,TGCGCCAGCAGCTACAGGGAGGGCTTAGCCAAAAACATTCAGTACTTC
-,TRBV11-2,13,TRBJ1-5,-,CASSLVQDQPQHF,TGTGCCAGCAGCTTAGTACAGGATCAGCCCCAGCATTTT
-,TRBV7-9,12,TRBJ2-1,-,CASIPRGNEQFF,TGTGCCAGCATCCCCAGGGGCAATGAGCAGTTCTTC
-,TRBV5-1,14,TRBJ2-7,once,CASSFGLRSYEQYF,TGCGCCAGCAGCTTCGGACTTCGATCCTACGAGCAGTACTTC
-,TRBV9,14,TRBJ2-1,-,CASSPQPLTGEQFF,TGTGCCAGCAGCCCCCAACCCCTTACAGGTGAGCAGTTCTTC
-,TRBV18,12,TRBJ1-4,few,CASSPAGEKLFF,TGTGCCAGCTCACCTGCGGGTGAAAAACTGTTTTTT
TRBD2,TRBV19,16,TRBJ2-1,-,CASSILPGLAANEQFF,TGTGCCAGTAGTATCTTACCGGGACTAGCGGCCAATGAGCAGTTCTTC
TRBD2,TRBV6-6,16,TRBJ2-1,-,CASSGQSGRAGDEQFF,TGTGCCAGCAGCGGACAGAGCGGGAGGGCCGGGGATGAGCAGTTCTTC
-,TRBV30,15,TRBJ2-6,-,CACEGGSSGANVLTF,TGTGCCTGCGAAGGGGGAAGCTCTGGGGCCAACGTCCTGACTTTC
TRBD1,TRBV19,16,TRBJ2-7,-,CASRLSGQGAIYEQYF,TGTGCCAGTAGGCTATCCGGACAGGGGGCAATCTACGAGCAGTACTTC
-,TRBV10-2,14,TRBJ1-1,-,CASSEPGIGTEAFF,TGCGCCAGCAGTGAGCCAGGTATTGGCACTGAAGCTTTCTTT
-,TRBV11-3,13,TRBJ2-7,-,CASSLGGGYEQYF,TGTGCCAGCAGCTTAGGAGGCGGCTACGAGCAGTACTTC
TRBD2,TRBV7-9,15,TRBJ2-1,once,CASSVTSGEPLEQFF,TGTGCCAGCAGCGTGACTAGCGGGGAACCCCTGGAGCAGTTCTTC
-,TRBV4-3,17,TRBJ1-4,once,CASSQAPGRGTNEKLFF,TGCGCCAGCAGCCAAGCTCCGGGGCGGGGAACTAATGAAAAACTGTTTTTT
TRBD1,TRBV6-1,20,TRBJ1-3,-,CASSEALLGQGVGSGNTIYF,TGTGCCAGCAGTGAAGCGCTTCTAGGGCAGGGGGTCGGATCTGGAAACACCATATATTTT
TRBD1,TRBV7-8,16,TRBJ1-2,-,CASSLAMGQGFYGYTF,TGTGCCAGCAGCTTAGCGATGGGACAGGGATTTTATGGCTACACCTTC
-,TRBV18,14,TRBJ1-2,once,CASSPERTVYGYTF,TGTGCCAGCTCACCAGAGAGGACAGTCTATGGCTACACCTTC
TRBD2,TRBV7-9,14,TRBJ2-3,once,CASSISGTGDTQYF,TGTGCCAGCAGCATTAGCGGGACTGGGGATACGCAGTATTTT
-,TRBV9,17,TRBJ1-2,-,CASSVAGGHKVGYGYTF,TGTGCCAGCAGCGTAGCTGGGGGACACAAGGTGGGGTATGGCTACACCTTC
TRBD2,TRBV4-1,20,TRBJ2-6,once,CASSQTISGIRGKGANVLTF,TGCGCCAGCAGCCAAACGATTAGCGGGATACGGGGCAAAGGGGCCAACGTCCTGACTTTC
TRBD1,TRBV7-9,14,TRBJ2-7,-,CASSHRDRAYEQYF,TGTGCCAGCAGCCATCGGGACAGGGCTTACGAGCAGTACTTC
TRBD1,TRBV5-1,15,TRBJ2-7,-,CASSLEDRGLHEQYF,TGCGCCAGCAGCTTGGAGGACAGGGGTCTCCACGAGCAGTACTTC
-,TRBV5-6,16,TRBJ1-1,-,CASSLRQEIMNTEAFF,TGTGCCAGCAGCCTACGACAGGAAATAATGAACACTGAAGCTTTCTTT
TRBD1,TRBV5-6,17,TRBJ1-4,-,CASSLRQGAGTNEKLFF,TGTGCCAGCAGCTTGAGACAGGGGGCCGGAACTAATGAAAAACTGTTTTTT
-,TRBV13,15,TRBJ2-7,-,CASSSGRGVFYEQYF,TGTGCCAGCAGCTCTGGCAGGGGCGTGTTCTACGAGCAGTACTTC
-,TRBV27,14,TRBJ2-5,-,CASSLGLRLETQYF,TGTGCCAGCAGTTTAGGTCTGAGGTTGGAGACCCAGTACTTC
-,TRBV5-1,13,TRBJ2-7,-,CASSLAGSYEQYF,TGCGCCAGCAGCTTGGCTGGGAGCTACGAGCAGTACTTC
TRBD2,TRBV27,16,TRBJ2-3,-,CASSPPGLGNPDTQYF,TGTGCCAGCAGTCCCCCCGGACTAGGCAATCCAGATACGCAGTATTTT
-,TRBV14,16,TRBJ1-1,-,CASSRLQGLGNTEAFF,TGTGCCAGCAGCCGCCTGCAGGGGCTGGGGAACACTGAAGCTTTCTTT
-,TRBV5-4,14,TRBJ2-1,once,CASRVALAMNEQFF,TGTGCCAGCAGGGTGGCACTAGCTATGAATGAGCAGTTCTTC
TRBD1,TRBV9,15,TRBJ2-1,-,CASSGRGSSYNEQFF,TGTGCCAGCAGCGGCAGGGGGAGCTCCTACAATGAGCAGTTCTTC
TRBD1,TRBV6-1,13,TRBJ1-2,-,CASKTGQLYGYTF,TGTGCCAGCAAAACGGGACAGCTCTATGGCTACACCTTC